This TCR beta chain originates from a study of breast tumors, draining lymph nodes, adjacent tissues. Notes on the study in general: Compared with basal-like, luminal-like tumors shared significantly more repertoire with nontumor tissue.

This clonotype was seen many times. Antigen specificity is unknown. Samples came from axillary lymph nodes draining the breast cancer. TCRdb called the multiplex PCR reads again in MiXCR, with one record for every CDR3 protein. The table lists 180,000 or so distinct CDR3 sequences, roughly 31% of them singletons. The material sequenced was axillary lymph node tissue. This TCR derives from a female donor with breast cancer. Some clones in this sample may be carry-over from other donors' samples.

The CDR3 nucleotides read TGTGCCAGCAGCTTAGGGTGGGGACAGGGGAATGAAAAACTGTTTTTT. Its protein product is CASSLGWGQGNEKLFF. The chain employs TRBV11-2 and TRBJ1-4; 10 nucleotides line up with TRBD1. The V gene end was trimmed by 1 base and the J gene end by 5 bases; junction bases not matched to a gene: 4. The CDR3 has 16 residues. Germline lookup yields CDR1 SGHAT and CDR2 FQNNGV.